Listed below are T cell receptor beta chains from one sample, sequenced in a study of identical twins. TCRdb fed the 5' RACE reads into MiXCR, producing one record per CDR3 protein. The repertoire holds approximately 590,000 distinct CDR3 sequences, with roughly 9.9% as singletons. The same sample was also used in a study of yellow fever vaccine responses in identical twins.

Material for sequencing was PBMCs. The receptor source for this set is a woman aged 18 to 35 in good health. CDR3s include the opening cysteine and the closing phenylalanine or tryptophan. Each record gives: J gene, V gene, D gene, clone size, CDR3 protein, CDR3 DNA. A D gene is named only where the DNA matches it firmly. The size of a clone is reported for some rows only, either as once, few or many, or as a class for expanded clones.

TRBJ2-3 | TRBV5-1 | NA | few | CASSWGDFRDTQYF | TGCGCCAGCAGCTGGGGCGATTTTCGAGATACGCAGTATTTT
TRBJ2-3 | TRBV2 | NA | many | CASAAPFTDTQYF | TGTGCCAGCGCAGCGCCTTTCACAGATACGCAGTATTTT
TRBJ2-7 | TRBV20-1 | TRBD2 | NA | CSAELAGLYEQYF | TGCAGTGCTGAACTAGCGGGGCTCTACGAGCAGTACTTC
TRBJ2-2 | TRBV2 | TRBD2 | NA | CAICWTSGGANTGELFF | TGTGCCATCTGTTGGACTAGCGGGGGGGCGAACACCGGGGAGCTGTTTTTT
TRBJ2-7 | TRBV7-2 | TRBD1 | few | CASSTRDRGAYEQYF | TGTGCCAGCAGCACCCGGGACAGGGGAGCCTACGAGCAGTACTTC
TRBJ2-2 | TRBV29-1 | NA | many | CSVVRGGTGELFF | TGCAGCGTTGTCAGGGGAGGAACCGGGGAGCTGTTTTTT
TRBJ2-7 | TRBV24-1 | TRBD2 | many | CATSDLTSGTVCEQYF | TGTGCCACCAGTGATTTGACTAGCGGGACAGTTTGCGAGCAGTACTTC
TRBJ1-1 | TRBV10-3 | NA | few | CAISEVGTEAFF | TGTGCCATCAGTGAGGTCGGGACAGAAGCTTTCTTT
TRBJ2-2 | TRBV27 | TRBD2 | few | CASSKKGLAGSTGELFF | TGTGCCAGCAGTAAAAAGGGACTAGCGGGAAGCACCGGGGAGCTGTTTTTT
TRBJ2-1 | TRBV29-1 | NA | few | CSVESLASIYNEQFF | TGCAGCGTTGAATCACTAGCTTCTATCTACAATGAGCAGTTCTTC
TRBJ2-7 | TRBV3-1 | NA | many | CASSPQGFYEQYF | TGTGCCAGCAGCCCCCAAGGATTCTACGAGCAGTACTTC
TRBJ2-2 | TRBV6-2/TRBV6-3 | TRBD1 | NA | CASTSVWGTDGELFF | TGTGCCAGCACCTCCGTCTGGGGGACAGACGGGGAGCTGTTTTTT
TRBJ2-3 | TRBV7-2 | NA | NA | CASSLSRPSTDTQYF | TGTGCCAGCAGCTTGTCGAGGCCGAGCACAGATACGCAGTATTTT
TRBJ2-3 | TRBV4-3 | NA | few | CASSQGLSTDTQYF | TGCGCCAGCAGCCAGGGCTTAAGCACAGATACGCAGTATTTT
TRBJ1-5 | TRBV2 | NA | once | CASSEARASNQPQHF | TGTGCCAGCAGTGAAGCCAGGGCTAGCAATCAGCCCCAGCATTTT
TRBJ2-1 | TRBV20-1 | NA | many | CSAQPLLGEQFF | TGCAGTGCACAACCTTTGTTGGGTGAGCAGTTCTTC
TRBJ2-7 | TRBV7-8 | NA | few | CASSLGLVGGDEQYF | TGTGCCAGCAGCTTAGGGTTAGTCGGCGGGGACGAGCAGTACTTC
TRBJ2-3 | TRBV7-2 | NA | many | CASSSGEGTDTQYF | TGTGCCAGCAGCTCAGGAGAGGGCACAGATACGCAGTATTTT
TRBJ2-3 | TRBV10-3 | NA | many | CAISEPSSLNPDTQYF | TGTGCCATCAGTGAGCCCTCTTCCCTTAATCCAGATACGCAGTATTTT
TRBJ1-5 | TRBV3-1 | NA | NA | CASSRPGLGNQPQHF | TGTGCCAGCAGCCGCCCAGGACTGGGCAATCAGCCCCAGCATTTT
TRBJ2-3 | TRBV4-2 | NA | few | CASSQGWLTDTQYF | TGTGCCAGCAGCCAAGGTTGGCTGACAGATACGCAGTATTTT
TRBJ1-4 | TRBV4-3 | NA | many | CASSQGDGYEKLFF | TGCGCCAGCAGCCAAGGAGACGGGTATGAAAAACTGTTTTTT
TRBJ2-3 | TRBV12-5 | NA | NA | CASGNGPDTQYF | TGTGCTAGTGGCAATGGACCGGATACGCAGTATTTT
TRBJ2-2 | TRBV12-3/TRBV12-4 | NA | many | CASSLGDTNLYTGELFF | TGTGCCAGCAGTTTGGGAGACACCAACCTTTACACCGGGGAGCTGTTTTTT
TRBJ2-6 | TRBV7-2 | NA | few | CASSQNGQFRANVLTF | TGTGCCAGCAGCCAGAACGGACAGTTCCGGGCCAACGTCCTGACTTTC
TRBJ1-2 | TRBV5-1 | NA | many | CASSLDRANYGYTF | TGCGCCAGCAGCTTGGACAGGGCTAACTATGGCTACACCTTC
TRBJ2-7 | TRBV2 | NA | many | CASRADYYEQYF | TGTGCCAGCAGGGCCGATTACTACGAGCAGTACTTC
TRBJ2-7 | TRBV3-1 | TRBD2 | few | CASSQGLAGPTYEQYF | TGTGCCAGCAGCCAGGGACTAGCGGGACCGACCTACGAGCAGTACTTC
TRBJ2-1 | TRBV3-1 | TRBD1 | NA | CASSGQGQGAFF | TGTGCCAGCAGCGGACAGGGACAGGGTGCGTTCTTC
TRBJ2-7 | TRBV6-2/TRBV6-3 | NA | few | CASIDPGRDHEQYF | TGTGCCAGCATCGACCCAGGCAGGGACCACGAGCAGTACTTC
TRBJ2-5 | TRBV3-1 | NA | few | CASSSIGHTGGETQYF | TGTGCCAGCAGCTCAATTGGACACACGGGCGGGGAGACCCAGTACTTC
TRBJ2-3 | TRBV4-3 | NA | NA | CASSQILGGADTQYF | TGCGCCAGCAGCCAAATTCTAGGCGGGGCAGATACGCAGTATTTT
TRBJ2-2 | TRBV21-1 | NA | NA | CASSKVRTEKPGELFF | TGTGCCAGCAGCAAAGTCAGGACAGAGAAACCCGGGGAGCTGTTTTTT
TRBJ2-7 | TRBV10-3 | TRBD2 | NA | CAISEVLADFYEQYF | TGTGCCATCAGTGAGGTTCTAGCGGACTTCTACGAGCAGTACTTC
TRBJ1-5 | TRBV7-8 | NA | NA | CASSLEEGPRSNQPQHF | TGTGCCAGCAGCTTAGAAGAGGGGCCGAGAAGCAATCAGCCCCAGCATTTT
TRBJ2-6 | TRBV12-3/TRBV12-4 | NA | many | CASRTRQSKGANVLTF | TGTGCCAGCCGAACTAGACAGTCTAAGGGGGCCAACGTCCTGACTTTC
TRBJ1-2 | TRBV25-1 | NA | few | CASSESPQANNYGYTF | TGTGCCAGCAGTGAATCCCCTCAGGCGAACAACTATGGCTACACCTTC
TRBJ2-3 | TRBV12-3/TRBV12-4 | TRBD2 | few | CASSHRGGKYF | TGTGCCAGCAGTCATCGGGGGGGGAAGTATTTT
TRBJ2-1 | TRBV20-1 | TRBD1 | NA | CSAERQGNNEQFF | TGCAGTGCAGAGAGACAGGGTAACAATGAGCAGTTCTTC
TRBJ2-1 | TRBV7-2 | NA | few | CASSLGTILPYNEQFF | TGTGCCAGCAGCTTGGGGACGATCCTACCCTACAATGAGCAGTTCTTC
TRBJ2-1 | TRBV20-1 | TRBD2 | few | CSARTGTSGYNEQFF | TGCAGTGCTAGAACCGGGACTAGCGGGTACAATGAGCAGTTCTTC
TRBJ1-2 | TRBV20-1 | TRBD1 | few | CSATGTASYGYTF | TGCAGTGCTACCGGGACAGCCTCTTATGGCTACACCTTC
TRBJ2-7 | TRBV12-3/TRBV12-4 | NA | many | CASSLIAQYEQYF | TGTGCCAGCAGTCTAATTGCCCAATACGAGCAGTACTTC
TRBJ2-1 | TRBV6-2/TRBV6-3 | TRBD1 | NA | CASSWVPGQGYSGQFF | TGTGCCAGCAGTTGGGTACCGGGACAGGGTTATTCGGGGCAGTTCTTC
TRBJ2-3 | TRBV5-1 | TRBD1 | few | CASSWGTGTGTDTQYF | TGCGCCAGCAGCTGGGGGACAGGGACTGGCACAGATACGCAGTATTTT
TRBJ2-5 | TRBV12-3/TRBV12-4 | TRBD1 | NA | CASSIETGDLQETQYF | TGTGCCAGCAGTATCGAGACAGGGGATCTTCAAGAGACCCAGTACTTC
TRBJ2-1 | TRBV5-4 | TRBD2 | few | CASSLASLAGDEQFF | TGTGCCAGCAGCTTGGCCAGCCTAGCGGGAGACGAGCAGTTCTTC
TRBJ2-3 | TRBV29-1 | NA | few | CSVEAQGQGLLADTQYF | TGCAGCGTTGAAGCTCAGGGGCAGGGTCTACTGGCAGATACGCAGTATTTT
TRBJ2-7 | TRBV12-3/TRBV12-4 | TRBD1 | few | CASKKTGDSYEQYF | TGTGCCAGCAAAAAGACAGGGGATTCCTACGAGCAGTACTTC
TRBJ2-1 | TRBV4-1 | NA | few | CASSQERRSAGSSYNEQFF | TGCGCCAGCAGCCAAGAGCGAAGATCAGCGGGTAGCTCCTACAATGAGCAGTTCTTC
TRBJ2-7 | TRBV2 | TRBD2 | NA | CASSDGAGVGYEQYF | TGTGCCAGCAGTGATGGTGCGGGGGTAGGCTACGAGCAGTACTTC
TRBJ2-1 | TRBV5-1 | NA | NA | CASSPVEGLYNEQFF | TGCGCCAGCAGTCCGGTAGAGGGGCTCTACAATGAGCAGTTCTTC
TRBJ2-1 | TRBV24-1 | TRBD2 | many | CATSDFSGTSGYNEQFF | TGTGCCACCAGTGATTTCAGCGGGACTAGCGGTTACAATGAGCAGTTCTTC
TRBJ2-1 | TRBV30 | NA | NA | CAWSQAYNEQFF | TGTGCCTGGAGTCAGGCCTACAATGAGCAGTTCTTC
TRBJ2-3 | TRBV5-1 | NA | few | CASSYLITDTQYF | TGCGCCAGCAGCTACCTCATCACAGATACGCAGTATTTT